This T cell receptor beta chain was identified during a study of blood T cell repertoires in COVID-19. Study summary: Both acute and convalescent COVID-19 samples were obtained from the United States, Italy and Spain.

Trimming at V came to 3 bases and at J to 4 bases, leaving 3 bases not matched to a gene. The CDR3 consists of 14 residues. Looked up from germline, CDR1 is SGHNT and CDR2 is YYREEE (reference sequence). The method was immunoSEQ multiplex PCR; TCRdb's version includes in-frame clones alone and lacks a portion of them. Among around 100,000 clones, roughly nine tenths were seen once, and the ten largest hold about 15%. Sequenced input: peripheral blood. This receptor was taken from a woman older than 75 in a cohort sampled during active COVID-19. This rearrangement joins TRBV5-4 to TRBJ1-4, with 7 bases lining up with TRBD1. Here the CDR3 reads CASSSWDSNEKLFF. In DNA, the CDR3 is TGTGCCAGCAGCTCCTGGGACAGTAATGAAAAACTGTTTTTT.